This T cell receptor beta chain derives from a study of Graves' ophthalmopathy and Graves' hyperthyroidism. Study-wide background: Stable hyperthyroidism referred to disease that showed no ophthalmopathy within 18 months of follow-up. Study-wide results and limits: Detection in blood was also observed for most expanded thyroid clonotypes above 0.001 frequency. With roughly 69% sensitivity and more than 72% specificity, the model predicted ophthalmopathy progression.

Other autoimmune diseases, uncontrolled infections, pregnancy or lactation led to the exclusion of patients. V gave up 2 bases and J gave up 12 bases, with 10 bases separating them. The germline gives CDR1 DFQATT, CDR2 SNEGSKA (reference sequence). CDR3 size: 10 residues. This clonotype was counted at least ten times. The target antigen is unknown. TCR beta CDR3 regions were amplified from RNA transcripts. HTBI primers served in a first-round RT-PCR, which a second-round multiplex PCR followed. TCRdb called the multiplex PCR reads again in MiXCR, with one record for every CDR3 protein. The sample holds over a million distinct CDR3 sequences, around a third seen once.

The TCR originated in an adult man with Graves' hyperthyroidism. The chain uses TRBV20-1 and TRBJ1-2, with no clear D. The sample consisted of peripheral blood or thyroid tissue (not recorded which). CDR3 residues: CSARRPSDTF. For the CDR3, the DNA is TGCAGTGCTAGACGTCCGAGCGACACCTTC.